This T cell receptor beta chain was identified in a study of T cells after yellow fever vaccination. Study results and limitations: Clonotypes found in both CD4 and CD8 compartments made up a small share. A faster peak, day 5 versus 15, was reached by the weaker secondary response. FACS-sorted repertoires could harbor abundant contaminating bulk-population clonotypes.

Each CDR3 protein gets one entry after TCRdb re-called the 5' RACE reads with MiXCR. The sample records about 220,000 distinct CDR3 sequences, 6% to 8% being singletons. This CDR3 region has 13 residues. Deletions cut 6 bases from V and 3 bases from J, with 6 bases between. In germline, CDR1 is MNHEY, CDR2 SVGEGT. On this clonotype itself: Its target is not known.

Sequencing used CD4+ T cells sorted from PBMCs, obtained on the day of the yellow fever booster vaccination. This chain uses TRBV6-2 or TRBV6-3 with TRBJ2-6; D ambiguous. This clonotype was obtained from a young man who received the YFV17D yellow fever vaccine. The CDR3 is CASSVIGANVLTF. CDR3 DNA sequence: TGTGCCAGCAGCGTAATTGGGGCCAACGTCCTGACTTTC.